Listed below are T cell receptor beta chains from one sample, sequenced in a study of T-cell memory formation after mild COVID-19. TCRdb analysed the 5' RACE reads with MiXCR anew, one entry per CDR3 protein. The sample has 170,000 or so distinct CDR3 sequences, over 20% seen once; the top ten hold under 25%. Sequenced: PBMCs or a T cell subset sorted from them (not recorded which). All receptors come from an adult woman who had mild COVID-19 (a few samples of this study predate the infection). Cell type and time point are not known. Both conserved end residues are part of each CDR3. A D gene is named only where the DNA matches it firmly. For some rows the clone size is stated as once, few or many, or as a class when expanded; others skip it.

TRBD2 | TRBJ2-7 | 15 | - | TRBV12-3/TRBV12-4 | TGTGCCAGCAGTTTTCTCGGCGGGAGCGCCTACGAGCAGTACTTC | CASSFLGGSAYEQYF
TRBD1 | TRBJ2-1 | 14 | - | TRBV12-3/TRBV12-4 | TGTGCCAGCAGTCCTTGGGACAGCGACAATGAGCAGTTCTTC | CASSPWDSDNEQFF
- | TRBJ2-6 | 18 | - | TRBV4-1 | TGCGCCAGCAGCCAAGGGGGCGCAACTCTCTCTGGGGCCAACGTCCTGACTTTC | CASSQGGATLSGANVLTF
- | TRBJ1-1 | 15 | - | TRBV5-1 | TGCGCCAGCACATCCCTTGAGGCAATGAACACTGAAGCTTTCTTT | CASTSLEAMNTEAFF
TRBD1 | TRBJ1-4 | 14 | - | TRBV2 | TGTGCCAGCAGAGGGGGCATAGCTAATGAAAAACTGTTTTTT | CASRGGIANEKLFF
- | TRBJ2-5 | 12 | few | TRBV29-1 | TGCAGCGTTGAAGAAAGCGGACAGACCCAGTACTTC | CSVEESGQTQYF
TRBD2 | TRBJ2-5 | 17 | - | TRBV4-3 | TGCGCCAGCAGCCAAGATTGGGGACTAGCGGGCTACGAGACCCAGTACTTC | CASSQDWGLAGYETQYF
- | TRBJ2-5 | 12 | few | TRBV29-1 | TGCAGCGTACCCGGGGGGCCGGAGACCCAGTACTTC | CSVPGGPETQYF
TRBD1 | TRBJ2-7 | 17 | few | TRBV7-9 | TGTGCCAGCAGCCTCGCTCCGGGACAGGGGTACTCCTACGAGCAGTACTTC | CASSLAPGQGYSYEQYF
TRBD1 | TRBJ1-1 | 16 | - | TRBV11-3 | TGTGCCAGCAGCCCAGACAGGGGGCTCCAGAGGACTGAAGCTTTCTTT | CASSPDRGLQRTEAFF
- | TRBJ1-1 | 13 | - | TRBV4-3 | TGCGCCAGCAGCCACAGGGGCGCCGGTGAAGCTTTCTTT | CASSHRGAGEAFF
TRBD1 | TRBJ2-3 | 16 | few | TRBV2 | TGTGCCAGCAGGGGATTGGGACAGGGCTACACAGATACGCAGTATTTT | CASRGLGQGYTDTQYF
TRBD1 | TRBJ1-1 | 15 | - | TRBV27 | TGTGCCAGCAGTCTTACAGGGGGGATGAACACTGAAGCTTTCTTT | CASSLTGGMNTEAFF
TRBD2 | TRBJ2-1 | 15 | - | TRBV27 | TGTGCCAGCAGAAATAGCGGGGTCTCCTACAATGAGCAGTTCTTC | CASRNSGVSYNEQFF
TRBD2 | TRBJ2-1 | 19 | few | TRBV2 | TGTGCCAGCAGCAACCCCGGGACTAGCGGGGGGCCCACCTACAATGAGCAGTTCTTC | CASSNPGTSGGPTYNEQFF
- | TRBJ2-7 | 13 | - | TRBV20-1 | TGCAGTGCCGTCCCCGGGGAGCCCTACGAGCAGTACTTC | CSAVPGEPYEQYF
TRBD2 | TRBJ2-1 | 15 | many | TRBV6-4 | TGTGCCAGCAGTGACTCCAGCGGGAGCGCAAATGAGCAGTTCTTC | CASSDSSGSANEQFF
- | TRBJ2-7 | 14 | - | TRBV27 | TGTGCCAGCAGTTTAAGGCTGGAACAGAGGGAGCAGTACTTC | CASSLRLEQREQYF
- | TRBJ1-1 | 14 | - | TRBV11-2 | TGTGCCAGCACCTCAGAATACGGGGCAGAAGAAGCTTTCTTT | CASTSEYGAEEAFF
TRBD2 | TRBJ2-1 | 15 | few | TRBV7-7 | TGTGCCAGCACCCGGGAGGCGGGGGGAGACAATGAGCAGTTCTTC | CASTREAGGDNEQFF
TRBD1 | TRBJ1-2 | 16 | - | TRBV25-1 | TGTGCCAGCTCCTTCCAGGGGGGGTCTGTTAGCTATGGCTACACCTTC | CASSFQGGSVSYGYTF
- | TRBJ1-1 | 16 | few | TRBV6-1 | TGTGCCAGCAGTGAATGGTTGGACAGCCTGAACACTGAAGCTTTCTTT | CASSEWLDSLNTEAFF
TRBD1 | TRBJ1-6 | 15 | few | TRBV7-6 | TGTGCCAGCAGCTTAGCACAGGGGCCTAATTCACCCCTCCACTTT | CASSLAQGPNSPLHF
TRBD1 | TRBJ2-7 | 14 | - | TRBV5-1 | TGCGCCAGCAGCTGGGGACAGGGGCACTACGAGCAGTACTTC | CASSWGQGHYEQYF
- | TRBJ1-1 | 11 | few | TRBV27 | TGTGCCAGCGGGCCGGGACCAGGGTCTTTCTTT | CASGPGPGSFF
TRBD2 | TRBJ2-7 | 16 | few | TRBV15 | TGTGCCACCAGCAGAGAATCGCCTAGCGGGAGGGACGAGCAGTACTTC | CATSRESPSGRDEQYF
- | TRBJ1-5 | 16 | few | TRBV4-1 | TGCGCCAGCAGCCAAGATCCGGTTAGTAGCAATCAGCCCCAGCATTTT | CASSQDPVSSNQPQHF
TRBD2 | TRBJ2-3 | 17 | - | TRBV5-1 | TGCGCCAGCAGCTTGGTGGGACTAGCGGGGGGCACAGATACGCAGTATTTT | CASSLVGLAGGTDTQYF
TRBD1 | TRBJ2-4 | 14 | - | TRBV4-1 | TGCGCCAGCAGCCACACAGGACAGGAAAACATTCAGTACTTC | CASSHTGQENIQYF
- | TRBJ2-7 | 11 | - | TRBV30 | TGTGCCTGGAGTGTAGTCTACGAGCAGTACTTC | CAWSVVYEQYF
- | TRBJ2-4 | 16 | - | TRBV5-5 | TGTGCCAGCAGCTCCTCCCAGGCCGGGTTAGTGGACATTCAGTACTTC | CASSSSQAGLVDIQYF
- | TRBJ1-2 | 16 | many | TRBV4-3 | TGCGCCAGCAGCCAGGCCAGGTTTTTCTCTAACTATGGCTACACCTTC | CASSQARFFSNYGYTF
- | TRBJ1-1 | 11 | few | TRBV20-1 | TGCAGTGCGCCGGGGTTCACTGAAGCTTTCTTT | CSAPGFTEAFF
- | TRBJ2-7 | 17 | - | TRBV6-2/TRBV6-3 | TGTGCCAGCAGTTACTCGATAATTACGGGACCCACGGACGAGCAGTACTTC | CASSYSIITGPTDEQYF
- | TRBJ2-3 | 14 | - | TRBV12-3/TRBV12-4 | TGTGCCAGCAGTTTTCGGGCGACCACAGATACGCAGTATTTT | CASSFRATTDTQYF
- | TRBJ2-1 | 16 | few | TRBV4-3 | TGCGCCAGCAGCCAAGAACCGGCAGGTTCCTACAATGAGCAGTTCTTC | CASSQEPAGSYNEQFF
- | TRBJ2-7 | 20 | - | TRBV19 | TGTGCCAGTAGTCCCGGACTGGGTTCGGGGTTCGGTTGGATCTCCTACGAGCAGTACTTC | CASSPGLGSGFGWISYEQYF
- | TRBJ2-2 | 15 | - | TRBV4-1 | TGCGCCAGCAGTCCCGGGACACCGAACACCGGGGAGCTGTTTTTT | CASSPGTPNTGELFF
- | TRBJ2-1 | 14 | few | TRBV6-6 | TGTGCCAGCAGTTACTCAGTGCTGGAGGATGAGCAGTTCTTC | CASSYSVLEDEQFF
TRBD2 | TRBJ2-1 | 20 | few | TRBV7-9 | TGTGCCAGCAGCTCACTTACCCTGCGGAGACAGGGGACTAGCGGCAATGAGCAGTTCTTC | CASSSLTLRRQGTSGNEQFF
TRBD1 | TRBJ2-7 | 15 | - | TRBV27 | TGTGCCAGCAGTTTTGGCGGCAGGGGGCATTACGAGCAGTACTTC | CASSFGGRGHYEQYF
TRBD1 | TRBJ1-1 | 14 | - | TRBV6-2/TRBV6-3 | TGTGCCAGCAATCCCGACAGGGGCGACACTGAAGCTTTCTTT | CASNPDRGDTEAFF
- | TRBJ2-3 | 16 | - | TRBV7-9 | TGTGCCAGCAGCCCCGCGGGATCGGGAAAAACAGATACGCAGTATTTT | CASSPAGSGKTDTQYF
TRBD2 | TRBJ2-1 | 15 | - | TRBV2 | TGTGCCAGCATCATGGGACTAGCATCCTACAATGAGCAGTTCTTC | CASIMGLASYNEQFF
TRBD1 | TRBJ1-5 | 16 | - | TRBV6-5 | TGTGCCAGCAGCGCATCAGGGGGCGCGGGCAATCAGCCCCAGCATTTT | CASSASGGAGNQPQHF
TRBD1 | TRBJ1-2 | 17 | few | TRBV20-1 | TGCAGTGCTAGAGACCGGGACAGGGTCAACCCCGGGTATGGCTACACCTTC | CSARDRDRVNPGYGYTF
- | TRBJ2-7 | 13 | - | TRBV7-9 | TGTGCCAGCAGCTTGCGAAATCACCCCGAGCAGTACTTC | CASSLRNHPEQYF
TRBD2 | TRBJ2-7 | 13 | - | TRBV27 | TGTGCCAGCATTGGGACTAGTATATACGAGCAGTACTTC | CASIGTSIYEQYF
- | TRBJ2-7 | 12 | few | TRBV7-9 | TGTGCCAGCAGCTTAGGAACCCCGGATAAGTACTTC | CASSLGTPDKYF
TRBD1 | TRBJ2-1 | 16 | - | TRBV5-1 | TGCGCCAGCAGCTTGGTGCCAGGGGGCTACGACAATGAGCAGTTCTTC | CASSLVPGGYDNEQFF
TRBD1 | TRBJ1-5 | 14 | - | TRBV6-2/TRBV6-3 | TGTGCCAGCAGCTCCGACAGGGGTAGCCAGCCCCAGCATTTT | CASSSDRGSQPQHF
- | TRBJ2-5 | 12 | few | TRBV5-1 | TGCGCCAGCAGCGGGGTGGAAGAGACCCAGTACTTC | CASSGVEETQYF
TRBD2 | TRBJ2-5 | 15 | - | TRBV19 | TGTGCCAGTAGCTCGACTAGCGGGTTTCAAGAGACCCAGTACTTC | CASSSTSGFQETQYF
TRBD1 | TRBJ1-1 | 16 | few | TRBV7-9 | TGTGCCAGCAGCTTCGCGGGGACAGGGATGGCCCCTGAAGCTTTCTTT | CASSFAGTGMAPEAFF